The 11 T cell receptor beta chains reported below all come from one sample, sequenced in a study of cytomegalovirus exposure and HLA in healthy donors. The PCR ran on 60 Vbeta and 13 Jbeta primers. Libraries were prepared by immunoSEQ multiplex PCR; TCRdb keeps only in-frame clonotypes and omits some of them. The repertoire includes about 73,000 clones, about 68% of them detected once, and about 6.9% sits in the top ten. The sample consisted of PBMCs. The receptors here all came from a woman between 45 and 65 years old in good health and CMV-seropositive.

J is TRBJ1-5 and V is TRBV28, with TRBD1 matching over 9 bases. The CDR3 runs 16 residues. Per the germline V gene, CDR1 is MDHEN and CDR2 is SYDVKM. The V and J ends lost 6 bases and 6 bases, in that order; junction bases with no gene match: 12. The CDR3: CASRGTGTGRSQPQHF. In DNA form, the CDR3 reads TGTGCCAGCAGGGGTACCGGGACAGGGAGGAGTCAGCCCCAGCATTTT. Looking up the rest from reference TRBV28 and TRBJ1-5 gives the full variable domain: DVKVTQSSRYLVKRTGEKVFLECVQDMDHENMFWYRQDPGLGLRLIYFSYDVKMKEKGDIPEGYSVSREKKERFSLILESASTNQTSMYLCASRGTGTGRSQPQHFGDGTRLSIL.

This clone was seen a handful of times. The V and J genes are TRBV29-1 and TRBJ2-3; D perhaps matches TRBD2 (5 bases). Germline V lookup: CDR1 SQVTM, CDR2 ANQGSEA. Trimming took 2 bases from V and 6 from J, leaving 15 bases between them. The CDR3 covers 14 residues. In nucleotides, the CDR3 is TGCAGCGTTGAATTACCCGAAACGGGGGATACGCAGTATTTT. This sequence encodes CSVELPETGDTQYF.

V usage is TRBV28 and J usage is TRBJ1-1; 9 bases map to TRBD1. V was clipped by 8 bases and J by 7 bases; unmatched bases: 14. The length of the CDR3 is 15 residues. Germline loops: CDR1 MDHEN, CDR2 SYDVKM. CDR3 sequence: CASFLGTGNIGEAFF. Here the CDR3 DNA reads TGTGCCAGCTTCCTCGGGACAGGGAATATTGGTGAAGCTTTCTTT. Filled out from reference TRBV28 and TRBJ1-1, the complete variable domain reads DVKVTQSSRYLVKRTGEKVFLECVQDMDHENMFWYRQDPGLGLRLIYFSYDVKMKEKGDIPEGYSVSREKKERFSLILESASTNQTSMYLCASFLGTGNIGEAFFGQGTRLTVV.

V usage is TRBV4-2 and J usage is TRBJ2-3; D perhaps matches TRBD2 (5 bases). With 0 bases removed from V and 2 bases from J, the gap between germline ends came to 6 bases. The CDR3 loop spans 14 amino acids. Germline loops: CDR1 LGHNA, CDR2 YNFKEQ. The DNA of the CDR3 is TGTGCCAGCAGCCAAGATAGCGTCACAGATACGCAGTATTTT. It specifies CASSQDSVTDTQYF.

The chain joins TRBV19 to TRBJ1-5; D gene uncertain. The V gene lost 6 bases and the J gene lost 6 bases, with 18 bases spanning the gap. The germline CDR1 and CDR2 sequences are LNHDA and SQIVND (reference sequence). The CDR3 length is 15 residues. CDR3 residues: CASSRRRETGQPQHF. CDR3 bases: TGTGCCAGTAGCCGAAGGAGGGAGACGGGTCAGCCCCAGCATTTT. Looking up the rest from reference TRBV19 and TRBJ1-5 gives the full variable domain: DGGITQSPKYLFRKEGQNVTLSCEQNLNHDAMYWYRQDPGQGLRLIYYSQIVNDFQKGDIAEGYSVSREKKESFPLTVTSAQKNPTAFYLCASSRRRETGQPQHFGDGTRLSIL.

This chain joins TRBV10-3 and TRBJ2-5; 9 bases map to TRBD1. V lost 7 bases, J lost 1 base, and 7 bases stayed unmatched. Germline CDR1 is ENHRY and CDR2 is SYGVKD. This CDR3 is built from 15 residues. The CDR3 sequence: CAIKRQGEAQETQYF. CDR3 coding DNA: TGTGCCATCAAAAGACAGGGGGAAGCCCAAGAGACCCAGTACTTC.

This clone came up once. The chain links TRBV2 to TRBJ2-7; D uncertain. Germline CDR1 and CDR2: SNHLY and FYNNEI. The V end lost 1 base, the J end lost 3 bases, and 10 bases lay between the germline ends. The CDR3 contains 14 residues. CDR3 in amino acids: CASSEGAALYEQYV. The CDR3 bases are TGTGCCAGCAGTGAAGGGGCAGCCCTCTACGAGCAGTACGTC.

The V call is TRBV9, the J call TRBJ1-2; a possible D gene is TRBD1 (6 bases). Trimming stripped 3 bases from V and 1 base from J, with 16 bases between. Germline CDR1 reads SGDLS; CDR2 reads YYNGEE. There are 16 residues in the CDR3. The CDR3 spells CASSGGGQDSNYGYTF. The DNA of the CDR3 is TGTGCCAGCAGCGGAGGAGGCCAGGACAGTAACTATGGCTACACCTTC.

This chain links TRBV28 with TRBJ1-2; 10 nucleotides agree with TRBD1. The length of the CDR3 is 17 residues. V trimming: 4 bases; J trimming: 1 base; junction bases outside the gene matches: 9. Germline-derived CDR1 and CDR2 are MDHEN and SYDVKM. For the CDR3, the DNA is TGTGCCAGCAGTTATAGGGGGACAGGGGACTATAACTATGGCTACACCTTC. The encoded protein is CASSYRGTGDYNYGYTF.

The chain couples TRBV4-2 to TRBJ2-1; D remains unclear. The ends were cut back, 4 bases at V and 8 bases at J, with 15 bases in the middle. Germline CDR1 is LGHNA and CDR2 is YNFKEQ. The CDR3 spans 14 residues. Written as DNA, the CDR3 is TGTGCCAGCAGCCCCTCCTTGGGCCAGGATGAGCAGTTCTTC. The encoded protein is CASSPSLGQDEQFF.

V usage is TRBV5-1 and J usage is TRBJ1-1; D remains ambiguous. CDR1 is SGHRS, CDR2 YFSETQ, per germline. V lost 1 base and J 0 bases, leaving 13 bases between the germline ends. The CDR3 loop spans 16 amino acids. The CDR3 region is CASSLTAQTMNTEAFF. The CDR3 DNA reads as TGCGCCAGCAGCTTGACGGCTCAGACTATGAACACTGAAGCTTTCTTT.